The rows below give T cell receptor beta chains drawn from one sample of a study of blood T cell repertoires in COVID-19. Assay used: immunoSEQ multiplex PCR; TCRdb lists only in-frame clones, some missing. The sample has about 40,000 clones, 85% to 90% seen once; the top ten hold 15% to 20%. The sequenced sample was peripheral blood. These receptors were collected from a man aged 50-60 years in a cohort sampled during active COVID-19. CDR3s leave out the opening cysteine and the closing phenylalanine or tryptophan.

CDR3aa,j_gene,v_gene
ASSDREETGELF,TRBJ2-2,TRBV6-5
AVLWTSHYNEQF,TRBJ2-1,TRBV3-1/TRBV3-2
ASSLVAGGAYEQY,TRBJ2-7,TRBV11-1
ATSDPDSPGGAVQY,TRBJ2-5,TRBV24-1
ASSFASGGAFAQY,TRBJ2-3,TRBV7-2
ASSSLREGRPQY,TRBJ2-5,TRBV7-8
ASSGTSGGLTDTQY,TRBJ2-3,TRBV6-4
ASSEVSNQPQH,TRBJ1-5,TRBV6-1
ASSQDRGSTEAF,TRBJ1-1,TRBV4-1
ATGQGAEAF,TRBJ1-1,TRBV10-3
ASSSSTSGGQTQY,TRBJ2-5,TRBV13
ASSLGQGQETQY,TRBJ2-5,TRBV6-6
ASSLGLYNEQF,TRBJ2-1,TRBV7-9